This section outlines one T cell receptor beta chain sequence together with its context. Its cognate antigen has yet to be identified. A read error may account for a junction end that differs from germline. The collaborating institutions used their own protocols to collect whole blood in K2EDTA tubes. For TCRbeta analysis, collaborators shipped samples in one of three forms: frozen whole blood, isolated PBMCs, or DNA extracted from either of those sample types. TCRbeta CDR3 regions were amplified from genomic DNA using the immunoSEQ Assay, a bias-controlled multiplex PCR. In the paper's pipeline: Nucleated cell counts per sample were estimated from amplification of reference gene primers within the assay. Sequence reads were collapsed and filtered to measure the absolute abundance of every unique TCRbeta CDR3 rearrangement. For each sample, productive Simpson clonality was calculated by taking the square root of Simpson's diversity index across productive rearrangements. The table was pulled from immuneACCESS by TCRdb, which kept in-frame rearrangements only. Such tables lose some clones; where checked, under half of the loss comes from unresolved V genes, and the rest has no known cause. The V and J calls and clone size were taken over from that table, and D and trimming were inferred from the DNA. Recorded for this sample are over 100,000 clones; 65% to 90% of them occurred a single time. The ten top clones hold roughly 8.1% of the sample.

The sample originates from a study of blood T cell repertoires in COVID-19 (dated by TCRdb to 2020 to 2022). Background for the entire study: Collaborator samples came from the United States, Italy and Spain and covered acute and convalescent phases of COVID-19. The repertoires were released in a freely available public database meant as a resource for research on the immune response to SARS-CoV-2. Samples came from the ongoing ImmuneRACE study (first 160 participants) plus 1,254 subjects from 6 global collaborators. Subjects who had been exposed to COVID-19, were actively infected with it, or had recovered from it provided the deeply sampled blood TCRbeta repertoires that made up the dataset. A de-identified subject ID, COVID-19 status, age in years and sex were almost always included in the sample metadata. Where available, HLA class I and class II types were obtained from metadata supplied by the sample provider rather than from assay-based typing. The material from the prospective study consisted of cDNA or gDNA derived from T cells, B-cell-depleted T cells, or PBMCs.

General conclusions and limits of the study: How much clinical and demographic metadata was included differed by source and by participant, and the metadata was provided uncurated.

The CDR3 spans 16 residues, from the cysteine through the phenylalanine. CDR3 DNA is the only sequence kept; it has 48 bases, read in frame from the first base. From the germline V gene, CDR1 is SGHVS and CDR2 is FQNEAQ. The sequence came from a woman aged 60-75 years with active or convalescent COVID-19. The rearrangement joined TRBV7-8 to TRBJ2-1, with 7 bases aligning to TRBD2. Sequenced material: peripheral blood. The CDR3 has the sequence CASTLTTKRGHNEQFF. At the DNA level, the sequence is TGTGCCAGCACCTTAACGACCAAGCGGGGTCACAATGAGCAGTTCTTC.